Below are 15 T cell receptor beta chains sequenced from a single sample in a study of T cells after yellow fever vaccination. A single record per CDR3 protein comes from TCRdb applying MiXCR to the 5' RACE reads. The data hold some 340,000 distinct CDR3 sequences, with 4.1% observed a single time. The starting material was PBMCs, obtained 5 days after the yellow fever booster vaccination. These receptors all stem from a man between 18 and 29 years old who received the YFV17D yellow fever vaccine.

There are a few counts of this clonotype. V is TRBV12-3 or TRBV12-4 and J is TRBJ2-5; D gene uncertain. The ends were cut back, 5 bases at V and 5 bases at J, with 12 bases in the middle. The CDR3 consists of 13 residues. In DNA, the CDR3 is TGTGCCAGCAGTACCCTCGCCCTGGAGACCCAGTACTTC. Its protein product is CASSTLALETQYF.

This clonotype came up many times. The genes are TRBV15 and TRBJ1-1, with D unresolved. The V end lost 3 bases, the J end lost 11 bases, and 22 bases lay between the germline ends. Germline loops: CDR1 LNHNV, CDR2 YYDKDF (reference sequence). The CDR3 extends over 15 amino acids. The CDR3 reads CATSSPTAGTLRAFF. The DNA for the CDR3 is TGTGCCACCAGCAGCCCTACTGCAGGAACTCTGCGGGCTTTCTTT.

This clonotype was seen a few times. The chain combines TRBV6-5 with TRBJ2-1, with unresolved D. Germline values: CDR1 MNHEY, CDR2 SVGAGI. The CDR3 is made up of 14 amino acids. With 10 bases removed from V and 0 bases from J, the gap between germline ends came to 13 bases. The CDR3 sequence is CATRPDSSYNEQFF. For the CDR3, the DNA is TGTGCCACCCGGCCGGATAGCTCCTACAATGAGCAGTTCTTC.

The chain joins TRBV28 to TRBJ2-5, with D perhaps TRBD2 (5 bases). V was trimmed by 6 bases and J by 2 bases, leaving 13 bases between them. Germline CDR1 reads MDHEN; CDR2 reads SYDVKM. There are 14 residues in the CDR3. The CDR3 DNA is TGTGCCAGCAGAAGGCCTCGACTACAAGAGACCCAGTACTTC. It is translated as CASRRPRLQETQYF.

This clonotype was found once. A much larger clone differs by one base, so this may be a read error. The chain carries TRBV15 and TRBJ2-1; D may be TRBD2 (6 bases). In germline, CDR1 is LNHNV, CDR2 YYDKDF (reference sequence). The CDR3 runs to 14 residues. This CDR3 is CATSGGTVYNELFF. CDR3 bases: TGTGCCACCAGCGGCGGGACCGTCTACAATGAGCTGTTCTTC. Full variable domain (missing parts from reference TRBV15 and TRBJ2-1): DAMVIQNPRYQVTQFGKPVTLSCSQTLNHNVMYWYQQKSSQAPKLLFHYYDKDFNNEADTPDNFQSRRPNTSFCFLDIRSPGLGDTAMYLCATSGGTVYNELFFGPGTRLTVL.

The CDR3 DNA reads TGCGCCAGCAGCTTGCGGCAGGTTGGCGATGAGCAGTTCTTC. The encoded protein is CASSLRQVGDEQFF. The chain carries TRBV5-1 and TRBJ2-1; the D is unclear. The CDR3 runs to 14 residues. V shed 1 base and J shed 8 bases, with 13 bases lying between them. The V gene's germline CDR1 is SGHRS and CDR2 YFSETQ.

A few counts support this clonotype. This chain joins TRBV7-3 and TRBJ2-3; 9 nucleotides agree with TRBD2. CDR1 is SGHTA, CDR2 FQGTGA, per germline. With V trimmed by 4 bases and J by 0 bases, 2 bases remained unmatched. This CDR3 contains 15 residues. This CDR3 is CASSSSGTSTDTQYF. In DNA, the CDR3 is TGTGCCAGCAGCTCTAGCGGGACTAGCACAGATACGCAGTATTTT.

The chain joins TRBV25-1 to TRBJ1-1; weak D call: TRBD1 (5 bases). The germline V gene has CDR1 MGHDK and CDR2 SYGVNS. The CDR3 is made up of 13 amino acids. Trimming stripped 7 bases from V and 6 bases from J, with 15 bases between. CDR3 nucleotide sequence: TGTGCCAGCATGGATCAGGGAGGCGCTGAAGCTTTCTTT. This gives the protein CASMDQGGAEAFF.

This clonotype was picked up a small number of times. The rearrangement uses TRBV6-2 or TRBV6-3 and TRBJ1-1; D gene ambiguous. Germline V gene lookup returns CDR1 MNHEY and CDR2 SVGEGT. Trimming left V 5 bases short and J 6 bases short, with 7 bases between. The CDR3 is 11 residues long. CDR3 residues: CASSSNSEAFF. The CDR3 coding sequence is TGTGCCAGCAGTAGTAACTCTGAAGCTTTCTTT.

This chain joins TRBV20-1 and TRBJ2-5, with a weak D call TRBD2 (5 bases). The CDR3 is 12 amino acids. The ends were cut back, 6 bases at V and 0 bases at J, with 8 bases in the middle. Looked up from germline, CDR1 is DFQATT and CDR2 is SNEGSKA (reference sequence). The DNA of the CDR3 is TGCAGTGCCCCGGAGGACCAAGAGACCCAGTACTTC. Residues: CSAPEDQETQYF.

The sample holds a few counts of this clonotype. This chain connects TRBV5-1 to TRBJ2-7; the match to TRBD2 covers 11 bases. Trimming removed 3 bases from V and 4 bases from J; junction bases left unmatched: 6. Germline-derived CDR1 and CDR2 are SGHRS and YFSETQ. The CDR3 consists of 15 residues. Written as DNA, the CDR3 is TGCGCCAGCAGCTCAACTAGCGGGGGAATATACGAGCAGTACTTC. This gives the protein CASSSTSGGIYEQYF.

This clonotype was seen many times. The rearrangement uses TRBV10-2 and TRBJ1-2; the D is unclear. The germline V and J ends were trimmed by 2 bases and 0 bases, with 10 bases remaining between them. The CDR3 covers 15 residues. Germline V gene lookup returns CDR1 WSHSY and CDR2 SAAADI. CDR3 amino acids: CASSEDWGANYGYTF. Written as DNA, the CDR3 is TGCGCCAGCAGTGAGGATTGGGGAGCTAACTATGGCTACACCTTC.

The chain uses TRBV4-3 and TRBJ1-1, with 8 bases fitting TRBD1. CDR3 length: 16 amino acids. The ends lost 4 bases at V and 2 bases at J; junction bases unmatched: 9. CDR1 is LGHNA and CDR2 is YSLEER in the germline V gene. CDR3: CASSPGGRGRNTEAFF. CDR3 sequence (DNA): TGCGCCAGCAGCCCTGGCGGCAGGGGGCGCAACACTGAAGCTTTCTTT.

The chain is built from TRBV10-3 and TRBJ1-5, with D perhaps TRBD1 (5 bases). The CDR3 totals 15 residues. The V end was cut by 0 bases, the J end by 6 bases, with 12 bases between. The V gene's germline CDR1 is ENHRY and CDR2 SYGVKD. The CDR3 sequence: CAISESIQAGQPQHF. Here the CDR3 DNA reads TGTGCCATCAGTGAGTCGATACAGGCGGGTCAGCCCCAGCATTTT.

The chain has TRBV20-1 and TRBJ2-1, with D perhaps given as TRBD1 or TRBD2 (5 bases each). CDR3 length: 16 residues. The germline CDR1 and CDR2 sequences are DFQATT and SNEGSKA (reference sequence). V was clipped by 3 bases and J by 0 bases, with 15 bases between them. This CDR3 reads CSASGDHTRSYNEQFF. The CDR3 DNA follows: TGCAGTGCTAGCGGGGACCACACCCGCTCCTACAATGAGCAGTTCTTC.